The 8 T cell receptor beta chains presented below share a single source sample, sequenced in a study of blood T cell repertoires in COVID-19. Sequencing was performed with immunoSEQ multiplex PCR; in TCRdb, only in-frame clones are kept and a portion is missing. In the table there are 180,000 or so clones, 75% to 85% of which are singletons. Material for sequencing was PBMCs or T cells enriched from blood (not recorded which). These TCRs come from a middle-aged man who had recovered from COVID-19.

The chain recombines TRBV10-1 with TRBJ2-7, with 10 bases identical to TRBD1. Germline CDR1 WNHNN, CDR2 SYGVQD (reference sequence). Trimming removed 6 bases from V and 2 bases from J; junction bases left unmatched: 7. This CDR3 is built from 15 residues. CDR3 DNA: TGCGCCAGCAGACAGGCCGGGACAGGGGCCTACGAGCAGTACTTC. It encodes CASRQAGTGAYEQYF.

This clone was seen just once. The V call is TRBV19, the J call TRBJ2-5; 9 bases align to TRBD1. Trimming removed 4 bases from V and 5 bases from J; junction bases left unmatched: 11. The CDR3 totals 16 residues. The germline V gene has CDR1 LNHDA and CDR2 SQIVND (reference sequence). CDR3 sequence: CASSSTGQGLSETQYF. The CDR3 DNA is TGTGCCAGTAGTAGTACAGGACAGGGGTTAAGTGAGACCCAGTACTTC. Looking up the rest from reference TRBV19 and TRBJ2-5 gives the full variable domain: DGGITQSPKYLFRKEGQNVTLSCEQNLNHDAMYWYRQDPGQGLRLIYYSQIVNDFQKGDIAEGYSVSREKKESFPLTVTSAQKNPTAFYLCASSSTGQGLSETQYFGPGTRLLVL.

J is TRBJ1-5 and V is TRBV18; possible D gene TRBD1, 6 bases. The germline V and J ends were trimmed by 6 bases and 4 bases, with 10 bases remaining between them. CDR1 is KGHSH, CDR2 LQKENI, per germline. The CDR3 has 13 residues. As DNA, the CDR3 is TGTGCCAGCTCCTCAGGGGAAAATCAGCCCCAGCATTTT. Encoded protein: CASSSGENQPQHF. Full variable domain (missing parts from reference TRBV18 and TRBJ1-5): NAGVMQNPRHLVRRRGQEARLRCSPMKGHSHVYWYRQLPEEGLKFMVYLQKENIIDESGMPKERFSAEFPKEGPSILRIQQVVRGDSAAYFCASSSGENQPQHFGDGTRLSIL.

The chain joins TRBV4-1 to TRBJ2-1, with 9 bases fitting TRBD2. Germline V gene lookup returns CDR1 MGHRA and CDR2 YSYEKL. The CDR3 contains 18 residues. The V and J ends lost 0 bases and 2 bases, in that order; junction bases with no gene match: 8. The CDR3 is CASSQDLVGGGAYNEQFF. The CDR3 region has the DNA TGCGCCAGCAGCCAAGACCTCGTCGGCGGGGGGGCCTACAATGAGCAGTTCTTC.

J is TRBJ1-2 and V is TRBV9, with 8 bases matching TRBD1. This CDR3 is built from 17 residues. With 1 base clipped from V and 1 base from J, the junction kept 9 bases outside the gene matches. From germline, CDR1 is SGDLS and CDR2 YYNGEE. CDR3 sequence (DNA): TGTGCCAGCAGCGTACAGGACAGGGTGCCCCTTAACTATGGCTACACCTTC. Its protein is CASSVQDRVPLNYGYTF.

This chain joins TRBV3-1 (or the pseudogene TRBV3-2) and TRBJ2-7; 12 nucleotides align to TRBD2. The CDR3 spans 14 residues. After removal of 6 bases from V and 3 bases from J, the junction contained 3 bases not matched to a gene. The germline V gene encodes CDR1 LGHDT and CDR2 YNNKEL (reference sequence). The DNA for the CDR3 is TGTGCCAGCAGTCCGGGACTAGCGGGCTACGAGCAGTACTTC. Protein: CASSPGLAGYEQYF.

This clone has just a few counts. The chain is built from TRBV4-2 and TRBJ1-2, with 9 positions matching TRBD1. Germline loops: CDR1 LGHNA, CDR2 YNFKEQ. Trimming at V came to 5 bases and at J to 4 bases, leaving 8 bases not matched to a gene. The CDR3 spans 15 residues. The CDR3 region has the DNA TGTGCCAGCAGCGAGGACAGGGGAGCTACCTATGGCTACACCTTC. It specifies CASSEDRGATYGYTF.

The chain joins TRBV9 to TRBJ1-2; a possible D gene is TRBD1 (6 bases). CDR3 length: 13 amino acids. The V and J ends lost 4 bases and 4 bases respectively, with 11 bases between them. The V gene's germline CDR1 is SGDLS and CDR2 YYNGEE. CDR3 amino acids: CASSPTGIYGYTF. The CDR3 DNA sequence: TGTGCCAGCAGCCCGACAGGCATCTATGGCTACACCTTC.